One sample yielded the 17 T cell receptor beta chains listed below, sequenced in a study of technical replicates of blood from a few donors. Produced via immunoSEQ multiplex PCR; TCRdb's table is partial and in-frame only. The table has fewer than 90,000 clones, around 94% seen once. Specimen: T cells isolated from PBMCs. These receptor sequences come from a human donor in good health.

This chain links TRBV18 with TRBJ1-2; 10 bases fit TRBD1. The CDR3 spans 12 residues. Germline V gene data show CDR1 as KGHSH and CDR2 as LQKENI. The V segment lost 6 bases and the J segment 7 bases; nucleotides outside the gene matches: 2. CDR3 residues: CASSDRGPGYTF. The CDR3 coding sequence is TGTGCCAGCTCCGACAGGGGGCCTGGCTACACCTTC.

CDR3 amino acids: CASSRGQGASNYGYTF. The CDR3 DNA is TGTGCCAGCAGCCGAGGACAGGGAGCCTCAAACTATGGCTACACCTTC. The V call is TRBV5-6, the J call TRBJ1-2; 8 positions agree with TRBD1. Germline assignment: CDR1 SGHDT and CDR2 YYEEEE. This CDR3 comprises 16 residues. V shed 4 bases, J shed 2 bases, and the junction held 10 bases outside the gene matches.

The chain links TRBV5-4 to TRBJ1-2, with TRBD1 as a possible D gene (5 bases). V lost 4 bases and J lost 8, with 15 bases in between. The CDR3 contains 13 residues. Germline CDR1 is SGHNT and CDR2 is YYREEE (reference sequence). In nucleotides, the CDR3 is TGTGCCAGCAGCGCGTGGACGGAGGGGGGCTACACCTTC. It codes for CASSAWTEGGYTF.

This chain joins TRBV5-4 and TRBJ2-1; 8 nucleotides align to TRBD2. CDR3 length: 16 residues. V was clipped by 2 bases and J by 8 bases; unmatched bases: 12. Germline CDR1 and CDR2: SGHNT and YYREEE (reference sequence). The CDR3 DNA reads TGTGCCAGCAGCTTTCCCCCAATTGCGGGGGGCTATGAGCAGTTCTTC. Translating gives CASSFPPIAGGYEQFF.

The chain joins TRBV6-5 to TRBJ1-1; 7 nucleotides line up with TRBD1. Germline CDR1 is MNHEY and CDR2 is SVGAGI. This CDR3 is 12 amino acids long. The J segment lost 7 bases and the V segment lost 8 bases, leaving 7 bases of the junction unmatched. This chain's CDR3 is CASGDSEDEAFF. Here the CDR3 DNA reads TGTGCCAGCGGGGACAGTGAGGATGAAGCTTTCTTT.

J is TRBJ2-5 and V is TRBV7-7, with D possibly matching TRBD1 (5 bases). Germline loops: CDR1 SSHAT, CDR2 FNYEAQ (reference sequence). V lost 2 bases to trimming and J lost 5 bases, with 15 bases between them. The CDR3 has 15 amino acids. The CDR3 reads CASSLNQGMMETQYF. CDR3 nucleotide sequence: TGTGCCAGCAGCTTAAATCAGGGTATGATGGAGACCCAGTACTTC.

The genes are TRBV18 and TRBJ1-1; the D gene is possibly TRBD1 (5 bases). From germline, CDR1 is KGHSH and CDR2 LQKENI. The V end was cut by 2 bases, the J end by 3 bases, with 7 bases between. This CDR3 spans 13 amino acids. The CDR3: CASSPIRDTEAFF. The CDR3 nucleotides read TGTGCCAGCTCACCAATCAGGGACACTGAAGCTTTCTTT.

This chain connects TRBV7-9 to TRBJ2-7; TRBD2 matches at 7 bases. CDR1 is SEHNR and CDR2 is FQNEAQ in the germline V gene (reference sequence). J gave up 3 bases and V 6 bases, and 11 bases lay outside the gene matches. The CDR3 is made up of 15 amino acids. CDR3 bases: TGTGCCAGCAGAAGAAGCGGGATGACTCGCTACGAGCAGTACTTC. It translates to CASRRSGMTRYEQYF.

A single count supports this clone. The J gene is TRBJ2-2, the V gene TRBV30, with a weak D call TRBD2 (6 bases). Trimming removed 0 bases from V and 5 bases from J, with 16 bases in between. Germline V gene lookup returns CDR1 GTSNPN and CDR2 SVGIG (reference sequence). This CDR3 is built from 16 residues. The CDR3 DNA follows: TGTGCCTGGAGTGTGGAGCTCGGTCGGGGGACCGGGGAGCTGTTTTTT. This translates into CAWSVELGRGTGELFF.

The chain links TRBV15 to TRBJ1-1, with D hard to call. Germline CDR1 LNHNV, CDR2 YYDKDF (reference sequence). The CDR3 runs 15 residues. Trimming removed 3 bases from V and 4 bases from J, with 15 bases in between. The CDR3 nucleotides are TGTGCCACCAGCAGTAATCGGGGAGTGGCCACTGAAGCTTTCTTT. Protein: CATSSNRGVATEAFF.

This clone was recorded once. The V call is TRBV2, the J call TRBJ2-5; 8 bases are a match to TRBD2. CDR1 and CDR2 from the germline V gene are SNHLY and FYNNEI. The CDR3 totals 14 residues. V dropped 8 bases and J dropped 2; count of bases not matched to a gene: 7. The CDR3 sequence: CASGLAGLQETQYF. The CDR3 region has the DNA TGTGCCAGCGGGTTAGCGGGGCTTCAAGAGACCCAGTACTTC.

The chain recombines TRBV7-2 with TRBJ2-1; no definite D call. V gave up 4 bases and J gave up 8 bases, with 9 bases separating them. CDR1 and CDR2 from the germline V gene are SGHTA and FQGNSA. There are 12 residues in the CDR3. CDR3 DNA sequence: TGTGCCAGCAGCTCGGTTCAGGATGAGCAGTTCTTC. Residues: CASSSVQDEQFF. The full variable domain, in which reference TRBV7-2 and TRBJ2-1 provide the parts outside the CDR3, is GAGVSQSPSNKVTEKGKDVELRCDPISGHTALYWYRQSLGQGLEFLIYFQGNSAPDKSGLPSDRFSAERTGGSVSTLTIQRTQQEDSAVYLCASSSVQDEQFFGPGTRLTVL.

The chain uses TRBV19 and TRBJ1-5, with D maybe TRBD1 (6 bases). Per germline, CDR1 LNHDA and CDR2 SQIVND (reference sequence). CDR3 length: 15 residues. The V and J ends lost 0 bases and 3 bases respectively, with 9 bases between them. This CDR3 reads CASSIDQGPNQPQHF. The CDR3 DNA sequence: TGTGCCAGTAGTATAGATCAGGGGCCCAATCAGCCCCAGCATTTT.

J is TRBJ2-1 and V is TRBV5-4; a weak D match, TRBD1 (8 bases). Germline CDR1 reads SGHNT; CDR2 reads YYREEE (reference sequence). CDR3 length equals 14 residues. Trimming pared 0 bases from V and 8 bases from J, leaving 12 bases between. CDR3 nucleotide sequence: TGTGCCAGCAGCTTGGGGACAGGGAGGGATGAGCAGTTCTTC. Its protein is CASSLGTGRDEQFF. Supplemented by reference TRBV5-4 and TRBJ2-1, the full variable domain reads ETGVTQSPTHLIKTRGQQVTLRCSSQSGHNTVSWYQQALGQGPQFIFQYYREEENGRGNFPPRFSGLQFPNYSSELNVNALELDDSALYLCASSLGTGRDEQFFGPGTRLTVL.

This clone occurred once. The chain employs TRBV14 and TRBJ2-5, with a possible D match to TRBD2 (6 bases). Trimming removed 3 bases at V and 1 base at J, with 9 bases between. The CDR3 runs 14 residues. CDR1 is SGHDN, CDR2 FVKESK, per germline. CDR3 sequence reads: CASSHAGLQETQYF. DNA for the CDR3: TGTGCCAGCAGCCATGCGGGGCTCCAAGAGACCCAGTACTTC.

The chain recombines TRBV19 with TRBJ2-7, with a tentative D call TRBD1 (6 bases). The CDR3 covers 12 residues. The germline CDR1 and CDR2 sequences are LNHDA and SQIVND (reference sequence). V lost 4 bases and J 6 bases, leaving 10 bases between the germline ends. In DNA, the CDR3 is TGTGCCAGTAGTACCGGGACAACCGAGCAGTACTTC. It is translated as CASSTGTTEQYF.

CDR3 DNA: TGCGCCAGCAGCCAAGTGACAGGGAGCCTCACAGATACGCAGTATTTT. This encodes CASSQVTGSLTDTQYF. The chain employs TRBV4-1 and TRBJ2-3; 7 bases are a match to TRBD1. Germline values: CDR1 MGHRA, CDR2 YSYEKL. The trim removed 1 base at V and 2 bases at J, leaving 6 bases unmatched. The CDR3 runs to 16 residues.